One and the same sample provided the 9 T cell receptor beta chains below, sequenced in a study of regulatory T cells in long-lasting Graves disease. The sample's time point: persistent/refractory GD, antithyroid drugs over 5 years with positive TRAb. PBMCs provided the RNA from which the TCR library was made. Arm-PCR of CDR3 regions with iRepertoire HTBI primers generated TCR beta libraries. Using its own MiXCR run on the multiplex PCR reads, TCRdb lists one record per CDR3 protein. The sample carries a few hundred thousand distinct CDR3 sequences, less than 30% recorded once. Material: peripheral blood mononuclear cells (PBMCs), obtained when the disease was refractory, from a patient treated with antithyroid drugs. Receptors were obtained from a woman aged 40-49 years with Graves disease.

J is TRBJ2-7 and V is TRBV5-1, with TRBD1 identical over 8 bases. CDR3 size: 14 residues. From germline, CDR1 is SGHRS and CDR2 YFSETQ. Trimming took 4 bases from V and 3 from J; bases not matched to a gene: 6. The CDR3 nucleotides read TGCGCCAGCAGCACCCGGACAGGGTACTACGAGCAGTACTTC. This codes for CASSTRTGYYEQYF.

The V call is TRBV6-1, the J call TRBJ2-1, with 7 bases matching TRBD1. Trimming took 4 bases from V and 1 from J; bases not matched to a gene: 4. Germline V gene data show CDR1 as MNHNS and CDR2 as SASEGT. CDR3 length equals 15 residues. CDR3 DNA sequence: TGTGCCAGCAGTGGGGGACAGATTTCCTACAATGAGCAGTTCTTC. Its protein product is CASSGGQISYNEQFF.

This clonotype was counted a few times. The rearrangement joins TRBV3-1 to TRBJ1-1; D is uncertain. Germline CDR1 reads LGHDT; CDR2 reads YNNKEL (reference sequence). V was cut by 2 bases and J by 2 bases, with 12 bases left in between. CDR3 length: 15 residues. The CDR3 region has the DNA TGTGCCAGCAGCCAATATGAGACACCAAACACTGAAGCTTTCTTT. Translated, it gives CASSQYETPNTEAFF.

Ten or more counts support this clonotype. This rearrangement joins TRBV5-1 to TRBJ1-2; D gene ambiguous. The CDR3 runs 15 residues. The V end was cut by 4 bases, the J end by 7 bases, with 20 bases between. Germline V gene sequence: CDR1 SGHRS, CDR2 YFSETQ. CDR3: CASSITGPSSSGYTF. As DNA, the CDR3 is TGCGCCAGCAGCATAACCGGGCCAAGCTCGTCTGGCTACACCTTC.

This clonotype was counted many times. The J gene is TRBJ1-5, the V gene TRBV28, with D maybe TRBD1 (5 bases). CDR1 MDHEN and CDR2 SYDVKM come from the germline V gene. Trimming left V 8 bases short and J 2 bases short, with 16 bases between. This CDR3 is built from 15 residues. The CDR3 spells CASRGRGEGNQPQHF. CDR3 nucleotide sequence: TGTGCCAGCCGGGGGAGAGGGGAAGGCAATCAGCCCCAGCATTTT.

This clonotype was seen a handful of times. The chain joins TRBV10-3 to TRBJ1-2; maybe TRBD1 (6 bases). The germline CDR1 and CDR2 sequences are ENHRY and SYGVKD. Trimming cost V 6 bases and J 4 bases, with 18 bases left between them. The CDR3 extends over 15 amino acids. This CDR3 is CAISQGGGSSYGYTF. In DNA, the CDR3 is TGTGCCATCAGCCAGGGAGGGGGATCTTCCTATGGCTACACCTTC.

This clonotype appeared a few times. In DNA form, the CDR3 reads TGTGCCAGCAGTGAACTAGCTAAAGGGTACAATGAGCAGTTCTTC. Translating gives CASSELAKGYNEQFF. The J gene is TRBJ2-1, the V gene TRBV2, with D possibly matching TRBD2 (5 bases). Trimming stripped 2 bases from V and 4 bases from J, with 12 bases between. The CDR3 is 15 residues long. The germline V gene encodes CDR1 SNHLY and CDR2 FYNNEI. Based on the CDR3 plus reference TRBV2 and TRBJ2-1, the full variable domain is EPEVTQTPSHQVTQMGQEVILRCVPISNHLYFYWYRQILGQKVEFLVSFYNNEISEKSEIFDDQFSVERPDGSNFTLKIRSTKLEDSAMYFCASSELAKGYNEQFFGPGTRLTVL.

This clonotype was counted between two and nine times. V is TRBV28 and J is TRBJ1-5, with D possibly TRBD1 on 6 matching bases. The germline gives CDR1 MDHEN, CDR2 SYDVKM. Deletions cut 4 bases from V and 0 bases from J, with 10 bases between. The CDR3 has 15 amino acids. CDR3 sequence reads: CASSSMGHSNQPQHF. CDR3 nucleotides: TGTGCCAGCAGTTCAATGGGACATAGCAATCAGCCCCAGCATTTT.

The chain joins TRBV7-9 to TRBJ2-7, with no clear D. Trimming took 2 bases from V and 3 from J, leaving 14 bases between them. The V gene's germline CDR1 is SEHNR and CDR2 FQNEAQ (reference sequence). The CDR3 spans 15 residues. For the CDR3, the DNA is TGTGCCAGCAGCTTATCCGGCAAATTTTTCTACGAGCAGTACTTC. Translating gives CASSLSGKFFYEQYF. Full variable domain (outside the CDR3, taken from reference TRBV7-9 and TRBJ2-7): DTGVSQNPRHKITKRGQNVTFRCDPISEHNRLYWYRQTLGQGPEFLTYFQNEAQLEKSRLLSDRFSAERPKGSFSTLEIQRTEQGDSAMYLCASSLSGKFFYEQYFGPGTRLTVT.